The T cell receptor beta chain under discussion was sequenced for a study of blood T cell repertoires in COVID-19. In the study overall: Both acute and convalescent COVID-19 samples were obtained from the United States, Italy and Spain.

J was trimmed by 3 bases and V by 4 bases; bases with no gene match: 6. This CDR3 region has 15 residues. Germline CDR1 is MNHNY and CDR2 is SVGAGI (reference sequence). TCRdb's table, derived via immunoSEQ multiplex PCR, lists solely in-frame clones and lacks some. The sample lists about 90,000 clones, around 87% occurring once. The rearrangement uses TRBV6-6 and TRBJ2-7; TRBD1 matches at 10 bases. The specimen was peripheral blood. The clonotype comes from a human donor in a cohort sampled during active COVID-19. The DNA of the CDR3 is TGTGCCAGCAGTTCCCATGGACAGGGGGTCTACGAGCAGTACTTC. Translated, it gives CASSSHGQGVYEQYF.